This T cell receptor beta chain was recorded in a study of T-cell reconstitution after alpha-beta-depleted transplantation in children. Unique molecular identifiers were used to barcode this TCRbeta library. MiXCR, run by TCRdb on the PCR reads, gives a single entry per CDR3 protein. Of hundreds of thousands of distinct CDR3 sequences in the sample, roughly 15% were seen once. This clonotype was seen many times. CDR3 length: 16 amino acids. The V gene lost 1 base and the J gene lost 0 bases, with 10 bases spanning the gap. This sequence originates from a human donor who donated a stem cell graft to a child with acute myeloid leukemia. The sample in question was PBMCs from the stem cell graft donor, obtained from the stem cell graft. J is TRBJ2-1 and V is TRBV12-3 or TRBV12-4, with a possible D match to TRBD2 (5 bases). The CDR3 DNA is TGTGCCAGCAGTTTAGGCGGAACTAGCTCCTACAATGAGCAGTTCTTC. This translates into CASSLGGTSSYNEQFF.